Only a few counts were recorded for the clone carrying this T cell receptor beta chain. Its antigen is not identified. The sample belongs to a study of chemoradiotherapy in HPV16-positive cancers. About the study: Candidate HPV-specific T-cell clones and common TCR motifs came from functional assays in a couple of HPV16-positive patients.

Points from the study as a whole: In HPV16-positive patients, HPV-responsive T-cell expansion tracked better recurrence-free survival. Only a couple of HPV16-positive patients supplied the functional HPV-specificity definition.

The V gene's germline CDR1 is SGHTA and CDR2 FQGNSA. The CDR3 is 13 residues long. V shed 11 bases and J shed 2 bases, with 15 bases lying between them. Sequencing used immunoSEQ multiplex PCR; TCRdb keeps in-frame clones, though not all of them. The sample shows 6,000 to 7,500 clones, roughly nine tenths of them seen only once. The specimen was tumor tissue, collected from a patient who underwent chemoradiotherapy. The chain employs TRBV7-2 and TRBJ1-1; tentatively, D is TRBD1 (5 bases). The source of this sequence is a human donor with HPV-associated anogenital cancer. CDR3 sequence: CAAGQEFNTEAFF. DNA of the CDR3: TGTGCCGCGGGGCAGGAGTTCAACACTGAAGCTTTCTTT.